This TCR beta chain originates from a study of blood T cells in healthy people across ages. Comments on this clonotype: Its antigen is still unknown.

The CDR3 contains 16 residues. Whole-study results and caveats: The authors considered diversity estimates from one million T cells to be underestimates. Conclusively comparing naive with antigen-experienced cells was impossible with unsorted PBMCs.

It was with a sample-barcoded 5' primer and a J-beta primer mix that a second PCR of roughly 6 to 12 cycles was run. No fewer than 3 million CDR3-containing paired-end reads came from each sample. TCRdb recomputed calls from the 5' RACE reads with MiXCR, one row per CDR3 protein. Among around 1,600,000 distinct CDR3 sequences listed, 35% to 45% were seen once. Drawn from each donor were ten milliliters of peripheral blood. The chain combines TRBV12-3 or TRBV12-4 with TRBJ2-4; maybe TRBD1 (5 bases). The end of the DNA aligns better with TRBJ2-5, so the J call may be wrong. This TCR came from a woman in her late teens or twenties in good health. The sequencing sample was made of blood. The CDR3 region has the DNA TGTGCCAGCAGCCCCAGGCCAGGGCCGATAAAGGAGACCCAGTACTTC. Protein: CASSPRPGPIKETQYF.